This T cell receptor beta chain was identified during a study of patients and donors after allogeneic stem cell transplantation. MiXCR, run by TCRdb on the RT-PCR reads, gives a single entry per CDR3 protein. The table has about 100,000 distinct CDR3 sequences, approximately 35% seen once; the top ten hold about 27%. This CDR3 has 15 residues. Trimming stripped 1 base from V and 8 bases from J, with 15 bases between. The germline V gene has CDR1 DFQATT and CDR2 SNEGSKA (reference sequence). This clonotype was found a few times. The TCR originated in a human donor who was either an allogeneic HSCT recipient or a stem cell or donor lymphocyte infusion donor (not recorded which). It is not recorded whose cells these are; they may come from a transplant donor. The material sequenced was blood, either unsorted or a sorted T cell fraction (not recorded which). V usage is TRBV20-1 and J usage is TRBJ1-6; D gene ambiguous. In nucleotides, the CDR3 is TGCAGTGCTAGAGTTGTCGGCCGGAGCGATTCACCCCTCCACTTT. This translates into CSARVVGRSDSPLHF.